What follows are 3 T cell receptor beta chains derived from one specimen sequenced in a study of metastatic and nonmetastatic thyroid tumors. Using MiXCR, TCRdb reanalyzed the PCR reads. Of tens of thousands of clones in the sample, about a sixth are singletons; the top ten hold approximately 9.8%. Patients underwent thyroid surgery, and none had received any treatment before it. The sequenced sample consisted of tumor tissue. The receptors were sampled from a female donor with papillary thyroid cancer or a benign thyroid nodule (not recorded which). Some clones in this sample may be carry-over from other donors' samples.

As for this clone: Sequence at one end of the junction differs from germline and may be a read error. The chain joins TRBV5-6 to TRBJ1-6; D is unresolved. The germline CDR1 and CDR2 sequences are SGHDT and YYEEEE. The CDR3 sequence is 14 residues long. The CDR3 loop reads CAISLDPRDSPLHF. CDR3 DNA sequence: TGTGCCATCAGCTTGGATCCCAGAGATTCACCCCTCCACTTT.

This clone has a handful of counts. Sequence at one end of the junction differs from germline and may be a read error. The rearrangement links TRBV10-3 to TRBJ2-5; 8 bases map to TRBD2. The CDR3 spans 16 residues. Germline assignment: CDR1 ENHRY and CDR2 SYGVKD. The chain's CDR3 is CSISGGPGGGRETQYF. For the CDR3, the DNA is TGTTCCATCAGTGGGGGCCCTGGCGGGGGGCGAGAGACCCAGTACTTC.

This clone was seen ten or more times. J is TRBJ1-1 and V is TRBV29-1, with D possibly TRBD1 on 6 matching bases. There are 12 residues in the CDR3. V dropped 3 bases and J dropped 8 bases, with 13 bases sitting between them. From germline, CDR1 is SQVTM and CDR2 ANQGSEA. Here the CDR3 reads CSVEADRLEAFF. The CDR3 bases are TGCAGCGTTGAGGCGGACAGACTAGAAGCTTTCTTT.